The 10 T cell receptor beta chains below come from one sample, sequenced in a study of regulatory T cells in long-lasting Graves disease (dated by TCRdb to the early 2020s). Library preparation employed multiplex PCR. The listed sequencing device is Illumina HiSeq 4000. To build TCR beta libraries, CDR3 regions were amplified by Arm-PCR using iRepertoire HTBI primers. TCRdb reanalyzed the raw reads on its own, using fastp at Q25 for trimming and MiXCR for clone calling, and kept in-frame beta chains. Rows are combined by CDR3 protein, so each entry shows the most common genes and DNA. This sample holds 400,000 or so distinct CDR3 sequences; 20% were observed only once. The ten largest make up less than 25% of the sample. The meaning of the sample's time point label: persistent/refractory GD, antithyroid drugs over 5 years with positive TRAb. RNA was extracted from PBMCs in TRIzol for both TCR sequencing and RNA sequencing.

Material: peripheral blood mononuclear cells (PBMCs), obtained when the disease was refractory, from a patient treated with antithyroid drugs. These receptors were taken from a female donor with Graves disease.

The V gene is TRBV14, the J gene TRBJ2-1; 10 bases match TRBD2. This CDR3 region has 14 residues. The germline V gene encodes CDR1 SGHDN and CDR2 FVKESK. The V gene end was trimmed by 2 bases and the J gene end by 9 bases; junction bases not matched to a gene: 4. In DNA form, the CDR3 reads TGTGCCAGCAGCCAACTAGCGGGAGCAATTGAGCAGTTCTTC. It is translated as CASSQLAGAIEQFF.

This clonotype was recorded a few times. This sequence joins TRBV28 and TRBJ1-1, with TRBD1 matching over 7 bases. Looked up from germline, CDR1 is MDHEN and CDR2 is SYDVKM. The CDR3 sequence is 16 residues long. After removal of 10 bases from V and 0 bases from J, the junction contained 14 bases not matched to a gene. CDR3 in DNA: TGTGCCACCCGTATGGGGACAGAAATTCTGAACACTGAAGCTTTCTTT. This translates into CATRMGTEILNTEAFF.

At least ten counts were recorded for this clonotype. The chain links TRBV9 to TRBJ2-7; perhaps TRBD2 as D (6 bases). The CDR3 consists of 14 residues. In germline, CDR1 is SGDLS, CDR2 YYNGEE. V lost 4 bases and J lost 7, with 18 bases in between. The CDR3 sequence: CASSPGTPAGEQYF. CDR3 DNA sequence: TGTGCCAGCAGCCCAGGGACGCCCGCGGGAGAGCAGTACTTC.

The table lists this clonotype with many counts. The J gene is TRBJ1-2, the V gene TRBV12-3 or TRBV12-4; 7 positions agree with TRBD1. The CDR3 runs to 16 residues. V was clipped by 7 bases and J by 5 bases; unmatched bases: 16. The CDR3 DNA follows: TGTGCCAGCACCAATATACCGGAACGCAGGGGGTATGGCTACACCTTC. It specifies CASTNIPERRGYGYTF.

This clonotype was counted ten times or more. CDR3 bases: TGTGCCAGCAGGCCACCGAGACAGGGATCCTACGAGCAGTACTTC. It specifies CASRPPRQGSYEQYF. The chain is built from TRBV6-1 and TRBJ2-7; 7 nucleotides align to TRBD1. Trimming cost V 6 bases and J 1 base; bases outside gene matches: 9. The CDR3 covers 15 residues. Germline lookup yields CDR1 MNHNS and CDR2 SASEGT.

The chain combines TRBV7-6 with TRBJ2-1; D is perhaps TRBD1 (5 bases). The CDR3 is 13 amino acids. Germline V CDR1 and CDR2: SGHVS, FNYEAQ. The germline V and J ends were trimmed by 2 bases and 8 bases, with 10 bases remaining between them. Here the CDR3 reads CASSLLGVDEQFF. DNA of the CDR3: TGTGCCAGCAGCTTATTAGGGGTTGATGAGCAGTTCTTC.

Many counts were recorded for this clonotype. The CDR3 DNA reads as TGTGCCAGCAGCGTAGAGGGGAGCTCCTACGAGCAGTACTTC. Its translation is CASSVEGSSYEQYF. The chain uses TRBV9 and TRBJ2-7, with D perhaps matching TRBD1 or TRBD2 (5 bases each). Looked up from germline, CDR1 is SGDLS and CDR2 is YYNGEE. CDR3 length: 14 residues. With 0 bases removed from V and 0 bases from J, the gap between germline ends came to 7 bases.

The rearrangement links TRBV3-1 to TRBJ2-5; D gene ambiguous. Trimming removed 1 base from V and 1 base from J, with 10 bases in between. Germline V gene sequence: CDR1 LGHDT, CDR2 YNNKEL (reference sequence). The CDR3 sequence is 15 residues long. CDR3 protein: CASSQGFAIQETQYF. In nucleotides, the CDR3 is TGTGCCAGCAGCCAAGGTTTCGCGATCCAAGAGACCCAGTACTTC.

The J gene is TRBJ2-2, the V gene TRBV15; possible D gene TRBD1, 6 bases. The CDR3 consists of 17 residues. Deletions cut 1 base from V and 4 bases from J, with 16 bases between. CDR1 and CDR2 (germline): LNHNV, YYDKDF (reference sequence). The CDR3, as DNA: TGTGCCACCAGCAGAGCATTGGGGGTGGGGGCCACCGGGGAGCTGTTTTTT. The encoded protein is CATSRALGVGATGELFF.

This clonotype was counted between two and nine times. The chain has TRBV20-1 and TRBJ2-7; the D gene is possibly TRBD1 (5 bases). The CDR3 is made up of 13 amino acids. Trimming left V 2 bases short and J 3 bases short, with 11 bases between. Germline V CDR1 and CDR2: DFQATT, SNEGSKA (reference sequence). The CDR3 DNA sequence: TGCAGTGCTAGATCGGCAGGGAACTACGAGCAGTACTTC. It codes for CSARSAGNYEQYF.